One and the same sample provided the 11 T cell receptor beta chains below, sequenced in a study of CD4 T cells in relation to SARS-CoV-2 and coronaviruses. No cognate antigen is known for these TCRs. Using immunoSEQ multiplex PCR, the repertoire was profiled, and TCRdb retains in-frame clones only, with some absent. The sample lists 38,000 or so clones, about four fifths seen once, with around 7% in the top ten. Specimen: naive CD4+ T cells from PBMCs, cultured in vitro. Subset described: naive CD4+ T cells isolated by negative enrichment. The receptor set was obtained from an adult with COVID-19.

The chain recombines TRBV6-2 or TRBV6-3 with TRBJ1-2, with 7 bases identical to TRBD1. The germline V gene has CDR1 MNHEY and CDR2 SVGEGT. The CDR3 totals 15 residues. After removal of 4 bases from V and 5 bases from J, the junction contained 10 bases not matched to a gene. As DNA, the CDR3 is TGTGCCAGCAGTTCCCCTGAGGCAGGGGGATATGGCTACACCTTC. As protein: CASSSPEAGGYGYTF.

The chain recombines TRBV14 with TRBJ2-7, with D perhaps assigned TRBD1 or TRBD2 (5 bases each). This CDR3 is built from 15 residues. Between the trimmed V and J ends, which lost 4 bases and 4 bases, there was a span of 17 bases. Germline V gene lookup returns CDR1 SGHDN and CDR2 FVKESK. In DNA, the CDR3 is TGTGCCAGCAGCCGCTCGAGGGGTCCCCTTTACGAGCAGTACTTC. This translates into CASSRSRGPLYEQYF.

This chain connects TRBV6-6 to TRBJ1-5; D is uncertain. Germline lookup yields CDR1 MNHNY and CDR2 SVGAGI (reference sequence). V lost 5 bases, J lost 3 bases, and 20 bases lay in between. The CDR3 spans 17 residues. CDR3 loop: CASSPEYRWTDNQPQHF. The DNA of the CDR3 is TGTGCCAGCAGTCCCGAGTACCGCTGGACGGACAATCAGCCCCAGCATTTT.

The genes are TRBV5-4 and TRBJ2-3, with no clear D. CDR1 is SGHNT, CDR2 YYREEE, per germline (reference sequence). Trimming took off 3 bases at V and 5 bases at J, with 4 bases between the two ends. This CDR3 is 11 amino acids long. CDR3 loop: CASSSVDTQYF. The CDR3 DNA is TGTGCCAGCAGCTCGGTAGATACGCAGTATTTT. Looking up the rest from reference TRBV5-4 and TRBJ2-3 gives the full variable domain: ETGVTQSPTHLIKTRGQQVTLRCSSQSGHNTVSWYQQALGQGPQFIFQYYREEENGRGNFPPRFSGLQFPNYSSELNVNALELDDSALYLCASSSVDTQYFGPGTRLTVL.

Only one count was recorded for this clone. The rearrangement links TRBV7-2 to TRBJ1-1, with 8 bases that match TRBD1. CDR3 size: 13 residues. The V and J ends lost 4 bases and 4 bases, in that order; junction bases with no gene match: 2. Looked up from germline, CDR1 is SGHTA and CDR2 is FQGNSA. CDR3 nucleotides: TGTGCCAGCAGCTGGACAGGGCCCACTGAAGCTTTCTTT. It yields the protein CASSWTGPTEAFF.

V usage is TRBV29-1 and J usage is TRBJ2-3, with D unclear. V was shortened by 2 bases and J by 6 bases, with 6 bases between the two germline ends. CDR3 length equals 11 residues. CDR1 and CDR2 from the germline V gene are SQVTM and ANQGSEA. CDR3 amino acids: CSVELGDTQYF. The DNA for the CDR3 is TGCAGCGTTGAATTGGGGGATACGCAGTATTTT.

This clone was found a few times. The V call is TRBV4-2, the J call TRBJ2-2, with 7 bases lining up with TRBD2. This CDR3 is 16 amino acids long. Looked up from germline, CDR1 is LGHNA and CDR2 is YNFKEQ. V was clipped by 1 base and J by 7 bases; unmatched bases: 9. The CDR3 sequence: CASSQGGLAGIGELFF. The CDR3 region has the DNA TGTGCCAGCAGCCAAGGGGGGTTAGCGGGCATCGGGGAGCTGTTTTTT.

The sample holds a few counts of this clone. The gene calls are TRBV7-9 and TRBJ1-3, with D maybe TRBD1 (6 bases). The CDR3 has 15 amino acids. Looked up from germline, CDR1 is SEHNR and CDR2 is FQNEAQ (reference sequence). With 6 bases removed from V and 0 bases from J, the gap between germline ends came to 12 bases. CDR3 bases: TGTGCCAGCAGTCACAGGGCCACCTCTGGAAACACCATATATTTT. This encodes CASSHRATSGNTIYF.

The CDR3 protein is CASSLAGLAGDTQYF. The CDR3 DNA is TGTGCCAGCAGTTTAGCAGGTTTAGCAGGGGATACGCAGTATTTT. The rearrangement joins TRBV28 to TRBJ2-3; D might be TRBD1 (5 bases). CDR1 MDHEN and CDR2 SYDVKM come from the germline V gene. The CDR3 totals 15 residues. The V end lost 2 bases, the J end lost 6 bases, and 15 bases lay between the germline ends.

The chain is built from TRBV7-2 and TRBJ2-7, with D possibly matching TRBD2 (6 bases). Trimming took 5 bases from V and 5 from J, leaving 19 bases between them. The CDR3 extends over 15 amino acids. Germline values: CDR1 SGHTA, CDR2 FQGNSA. As DNA, the CDR3 is TGTGCCAGCAGCCCAGCTTCCGGGAGTAGGCACGAGCAGTACTTC. Translation: CASSPASGSRHEQYF.

J is TRBJ2-5 and V is TRBV7-6; TRBD2 matches 11 bases. Germline V gene data show CDR1 as SGHVS and CDR2 as FNYEAQ. J gave up 3 bases and V 5 bases, and 11 bases lay outside the gene matches. CDR3 length equals 17 residues. This chain's CDR3 is CASSRRLAGGTKETQYF. The CDR3 DNA sequence: TGTGCCAGCAGCCGCCGCCTAGCGGGGGGTACAAAAGAGACCCAGTACTTC.